This TCR beta chain was documented in a study of graft-versus-host responses after intestinal transplantation. Looking at the study overall: Those transplanted obtained multivisceral, liver-intestinal, or isolated intestinal grafts. Study-wide points: GvH clones detected in recipient marrow included some appearing first in ileum or blood. After transplant, early declines in HvG clones were associated with peak levels of circulating GvH clones. Patients who carried graft-donor T cell macrochimerism also had high graft-versus-host to host-versus-graft clonal ratios in their allografts.

Remarks on this clone: The antigen is not known.

Between the trimmed V and J ends, which lost 4 bases and 0 bases, there was a span of 13 bases. Per the germline V gene, CDR1 is MGHRA and CDR2 is YSYEKL. The CDR3 extends over 16 amino acids. Libraries were prepared by immunoSEQ multiplex PCR; TCRdb keeps only in-frame clonotypes and omits some of them. This table has 40,000 to 45,000 clones, roughly 89% appearing once. The specimen was PBMCs, collected about 330 days after intestinal transplant. The V gene is TRBV4-1, the J gene TRBJ2-1; D remains ambiguous. The receptor was isolated from a human patient who received an intestinal transplant, so some T cells may come from the graft donor. The CDR3 bases are TGCGCCAGCAGCCGGCCCTTAGATTTCTCCTACAATGAGCAGTTCTTC. Translating gives CASSRPLDFSYNEQFF.